This T cell receptor (beta chain) originates from a study of cytomegalovirus exposure and HLA in healthy donors (TCRdb year 2017). Describing the broader study: An earlier analysis of 550 to 700 of the donors reported approximately 290 Gb of sequence data and roughly 100 million unique TCR beta sequences from roughly 180 million T cells. About 320 gigabases of sequencing data and approximately 84 million unique TCR sequences were included in an early release covering several hundred HLA-typed donors. The genetic ancestry cluster associated with self-reported Caucasian donors included around 76% of the approximately 400 genotyped donors. The study aimed to test whether cataloging public T cell receptors could reveal signatures of past pathogen exposure. Using immunosequencing, the study profiled T cell repertoires from some 670 subjects and related those repertoires to cytomegalovirus serostatus. In addition to the first cohort of approximately 650 subjects, a separate validation cohort of approximately 110 different subjects was used. To predict cytomegalovirus infection status, the study combined high-throughput TCR immunosequencing, statistical association of individual TCRs with disease status, and machine learning. In a later analysis, previously published TCR beta repertoires from more than 500 donors were re-analyzed and high-resolution HLA genotyping was added so that TCR occurrence patterns could be studied. In the later analysis, no new phenotypic data were used to find candidate immune exposures; instead, reliance was placed on TCR beta sequences and their occurrence across donors. An earlier analysis of approximately 630 of the donors applied high-throughput TCR beta sequencing to assess whether each TCR beta V gene segment acted as functional or pseudogenic. Donor age, sex, ethnicity and CMV serostatus were compiled alongside the repertoire data. A later genetic analysis used genome-wide SNP genotypes for about 60% of the roughly 700 donors, treating that subset as a discovery cohort. All discovery cohort repertoires had been generated on a single sequencing platform. HLA typing covered class I and class II loci at four-digit resolution. Typing coverage differed by locus: A, B, C, DRB1 and DQB1 were typed in about 629-640 donors, DQA1 in 522, DPA1 in some 600, and DPB1 in 450 to 490. Because of strong linkage in the cohort, roughly five DR-DQ haplotypes were treated as single units for association and clustering. Across 398 genotyped donors of the cohort, an average of roughly 250,000 unique TCR beta nucleotide sequences per donor were sequenced, and 15% to 20% of those sequences were non-productive.

The cohort consisted of 600 to 750 healthy bone marrow donors. All cohort members were sampled while nominally healthy, although unrecorded immune exposures were likely present. The donor was CMV seropositive and belonged to the group of over 250 seropositive cohort members. Each donor provided a peripheral blood sample, and peripheral blood mononuclear cells were used for TCR beta sequencing. The Qiagen DNeasy Blood Extraction Kit was used to extract genomic DNA from the blood cell samples. As to this clone: Its antigen is not yet known. Within one base of it there is no much larger clone, and no base qualities were kept.

Beyond this particular receptor, the publication reports: An association between a missense DCLRE1C variant and V-gene and J-gene trimming of TCR beta chains was found in a later genetic analysis and replicated in an independent cohort. The earlier analysis of some 560 of the donors excluded roughly 16 rarely observed V segments, including chromosome 9 orphons, because counts were too low. Because some donors lacked HLA typing at each locus, the association tests relied only on the typed subset. A later analysis found that TCR association rates varied across HLA loci, with DRB1 alleles showing the most associated TCRs and HLA-C alleles the fewest. A further reported finding was that TCR beta sequences accurately predicted the HLA-A and HLA-B alleles for most subjects in the first cohort. A later genetic analysis reported fewer N-insertions in productive TCRs among donors in an Asian-associated ancestry cluster than the roughly 700-donor mean. In a later analysis, several top co-occurrence clusters were reported to appear linked to parvovirus B19, influenza, CMV and Epstein-Barr virus. At a false discovery rate of 0.05, a later analysis linked fewer than 20,000 TCR beta sequences to specific HLA alleles. In a later analysis, HLA-associated TCR beta chains showed more clonal expansion and lower generation probabilities than non-associated chains that were equally common. The sequencing pipeline was judged likely to have produced a cluster of highly shared sequence variants as a technical artifact. The authors suggested that the approach could potentially be extended to other disease states and immunological phenotypes. Most TCR sequences were seen in very few donors, while some public TCRs were found in many individuals. In this cohort, only TCR beta chains were sequenced, and detectable features were limited by the absence of alpha or paired-chain data. Most CMV-associated TCR beta chains appeared to be HLA-restricted in a later analysis, and the HLA associations seemed to be driven largely by CMV exposure. In both the original and validation cohorts, the classifier was reported to diagnose cytomegalovirus status with high specificity and sensitivity. The presence/absence analyses assumed that sequencing depth was roughly uniform across donors, and that assumption may not be true. The study gave a list of 150 to 200 TCR beta chains associated with cytomegalovirus. An earlier analysis of approximately 570 of the donors showed that most TCR beta V segments appeared in productive rearrangements either about 87% or about 30% of the time, which broadly matched IMGT annotations. Immune exposure information for the cohort was limited to CMV serostatus. Some IMGT-functional V segments, including TRBV6-2 and TRBV6-3, could not be distinguished by the 87-base-pair reads and were therefore excluded. In vitro tests confirmed that a few of the cytomegalovirus-associated TCR beta chains recognize cytomegalovirus antigens. Correlated functional status among segregating V segments might be attributable to linkage disequilibrium, but an unknown experimental factor could not be ruled out. Strong co-occurrence of HLA alleles, especially DR and DQ, made assigning TCR associations to individual alleles difficult.

The CDR3 has 15 amino acids, counting the end cysteine and phenylalanine. Of the read, only the CDR3 DNA is kept; its 45 bases are in frame from base 1. Via the germline V gene (reference sequence), CDR1 is GTSNPN and CDR2 SVGIG. V ends up 3 bases short and J 2 bases short, with an unmatched junction base count of 4. The library came from the immunoSEQ multiplex PCR assay. For the multiplex PCR, a mixture combining 60 forward primers for TCR Vbeta segments and 13 reverse primers for TCR Jbeta segments was used. Amplification of the CDR3 region of rearranged TCR beta genes was performed with a multiplex PCR assay on genomic DNA. On the Illumina HiSeq System, the amplified TCR beta libraries were sequenced as 87-base-pair reads. As for the authors' bioinformatics: A later analysis counted tens of millions of unique TCR beta chains across the 666 repertoires, and around 9.9 million of these chains were shared by at least two donors. A nearest-neighbor algorithm error-corrected the raw reads and collapsed the reads into unique sequences, merging closely related sequences to remove PCR and sequencing errors. To assign V, D and J gene segments, CDR3 sequences were aligned to IMGT reference sequences. For a sequence to be retained, a match of at least six nucleotides to both a V gene segment and a J gene segment was required. A rearrangement counted as productive if the CDR3 had no stop codons and remained in frame with V and J, and every other rearrangement counted as non-productive. Following IMGT convention, CDR3 was defined as the stretch from the second conserved V-encoded cysteine to the conserved J-encoded phenylalanine. The earlier analysis of 550 to 650 of the donors excluded any sequence lacking an unambiguous match to a single V gene segment. In an earlier analysis of 587 of the donors, V segments were called functional above 56.7% productive rearrangements and were called segregating when the between-donor standard deviation exceeded 5%. A statistical classification framework was developed to diagnose cytomegalovirus status using the catalog of TCR beta chain sequences. In a later analysis, V and J genes were assigned by comparing TCR nucleotide sequences against IMGT/GENE-DB human TR gene sequences. A later analysis assigned CDR3 sequences and most-parsimonious VDJ recombination scenarios with the TCRdist pipeline. In a later analysis, every TCR beta chain was defined by the combination of its CDR3 amino acid sequence and its V-gene family, and reads without a unique V-gene family were dropped. As a way to deal with suspected cross-contamination and a sequencing artifact, a later analysis dropped roughly 620 nucleotide sequences that were highly shared and had low generation probability. In a later analysis, a clonal expansion index was calculated for each public chain from normalized within-repertoire ranks of inferred template counts. In a later analysis, generation probabilities were computed using a VDJ recombination model fitted to out-of-frame rearrangements, and the results were checked against IGoR. In a later analysis, TCR-TCR, TCR-HLA and TCR-CMV co-occurrence was scored with hypergeometric tests, and a repertoire-size bias correction was applied to TCR pairs. False discovery rates were estimated in a later analysis by permuting HLA or CMV assignments 20 times. In a later analysis, co-occurring TCRs were grouped with DBSCAN, and TCRdist sequence similarity was added when clustering was performed within HLA-allele-positive subsets. Repertoires with fewer than 30,000 or more than 120,000 public chains, plus five repertoires with anomalous nucleotide sharing, were excluded from co-occurrence clustering. TCRdb took this table from immuneACCESS and kept in-frame rearrangements with V and J called. Such tables lack part of the clones; where checked against another copy, unresolved V genes explain under half of the gap, and the rest is unexplained. V and J calls and clone size are given by that table; D and trimming were obtained from the DNA. The sample table contains roughly 190,000 clones; only one count was recorded for around three quarters of them. About 2% of the sample is held by the ten biggest clonotypes.

Recombination linked TRBV30 to TRBJ1-5, with 10 middle bases fitting TRBD1. Sequences were obtained from PBMCs. The receptor's source is a woman in her thirties in good health and CMV-seropositive. Read as DNA, the sequence is TGTGCCTGGAGGAAGGGGACAGGGGGCAATCAGCCCCAGCATTTT. Its protein product is CAWRKGTGGNQPQHF.